One and the same sample provided the 22 T cell receptor beta chains below, sequenced in a study of a mutant IDH1 vaccine in newly diagnosed glioma. What these receptors recognize is not known. Using immunoSEQ multiplex PCR, the repertoire was profiled, and TCRdb retains in-frame clones only, with some absent. The data contain around 60,000 clones, about 81% of them singletons. Noted time point: week 11, during vaccination. All doses held 300 ug of mutant IDH1 20-mer peptide, with topical imiquimod. Sequencing was performed on PBMCs, taken from a glioma patient whose treatment included an IDH1 peptide vaccine. The source of these receptors is a woman between 50 and 59 years old with glioma.

The J gene is TRBJ1-3, the V gene TRBV5-1; D not certain. Germline V lookup: CDR1 SGHRS, CDR2 YFSETQ. Trimming took off 0 bases at V and 4 bases at J, with 8 bases between the two ends. The CDR3 runs to 14 residues. CDR3 bases: TGCGCCAGCAGCTTGGGGCAGACCGGAAACACCATATATTTT. Translation: CASSLGQTGNTIYF. Combining the CDR3 with reference TRBV5-1 and TRBJ1-3 gives the whole variable domain KAGVTQTPRYLIKTRGQQVTLSCSPISGHRSVSWYQQTPGQGLQFLFEYFSETQRNKGNFPGRFSGRQFSNSRSEMNVSTLELGDSALYLCASSLGQTGNTIYFGEGSWLTVV.

This chain connects TRBV7-9 to TRBJ1-1, with 9 bases that match TRBD1. The CDR3 has 15 amino acids. V was pared by 5 bases and J by 5 bases, with 9 bases of the junction left unmatched. Germline V gene lookup returns CDR1 SEHNR and CDR2 FQNEAQ (reference sequence). The CDR3 reads CASSLRQGGMTEAFF. DNA of the CDR3: TGTGCCAGCAGCCTCAGACAGGGGGGAATGACTGAAGCTTTCTTT.

About this clone itself: A read error may explain this, as a much larger clone is one base away. The chain recombines TRBV19 with TRBJ1-1; D gene ambiguous. The CDR3 runs 13 residues. CDR1 and CDR2 (germline): LNHDA, SQIVND (reference sequence). The CDR3 DNA reads as TGTGCCGGTAGTCCCAGCCTGAGCACTGAAGCTTTCTTT. It is translated as CAGSPSLSTEAFF.

V and J are TRBV4-2 and TRBJ2-7; TRBD2 might be the D (5 bases). V was cut by 0 bases and J by 5 bases, with 11 bases left in between. CDR1 and CDR2 (germline): LGHNA, YNFKEQ. The length of the CDR3 is 14 residues. This CDR3 is CASSQDGIGDEQYF. The CDR3 bases are TGTGCCAGCAGCCAAGACGGGATCGGGGACGAGCAGTACTTC.

The chain combines TRBV28 with TRBJ2-1; D is undetermined. This CDR3 spans 12 amino acids. Germline V CDR1 and CDR2: MDHEN, SYDVKM. Trimming removed 7 bases at V and 0 bases at J, with 4 bases between. CDR3 DNA: TGTGCCAGCAAGAGCTCCTACAATGAGCAGTTCTTC. Its protein is CASKSSYNEQFF.

The V and J genes are TRBV19 and TRBJ1-2; 8 nucleotides line up with TRBD1. The CDR3 loop spans 14 amino acids. Losses at the gene ends were 4 bases for V and 1 base for J; bases not matched to a gene: 2. Germline V CDR1 and CDR2: LNHDA, SQIVND (reference sequence). The CDR3 region has the DNA TGTGCCAGTAGTAGCGACAGGGGTAACTATGGCTACACCTTC. Protein: CASSSDRGNYGYTF.

In its sample, this clone was seen once. J is TRBJ2-1 and V is TRBV5-6, with D hard to call. Germline loops: CDR1 SGHDT, CDR2 YYEEEE. The V and J ends lost 4 bases and 6 bases respectively, with 8 bases between them. This CDR3 is built from 12 residues. CDR3 bases: TGTGCCAGCAGCCCCAGGCTCAATGAGCAGTTCTTC. This encodes CASSPRLNEQFF.

V gene TRBV27 combines with J gene TRBJ2-7, with 10 positions matching TRBD2. The CDR3 contains 13 residues. The junction had 1 base not matched to a gene; V was cut back by 4 bases and J by 4 bases. CDR1 and CDR2 (germline): MNHEY, SMNVEV (reference sequence). The CDR3 protein is CASSWTSGYEQYF. The CDR3 coding sequence is TGTGCCAGCAGTTGGACTAGCGGATACGAGCAGTACTTC.

The chain is built from TRBV30 and TRBJ2-1; D could derive from TRBD1 or TRBD2 (6 bases each). The V end was cut by 3 bases, the J end by 13 bases, with 13 bases between. CDR1 and CDR2 (germline): GTSNPN, SVGIG (reference sequence). The CDR3 consists of 11 residues. The CDR3 region is CAWSVRGAQFF. The CDR3, as DNA: TGTGCCTGGAGCGTAAGGGGGGCCCAGTTCTTC.

The chain employs TRBV5-4 and TRBJ2-1; 8 nucleotides match TRBD2. Germline CDR1 and CDR2: SGHNT and YYREEE (reference sequence). V lost 5 bases and J lost 9; bases outside the gene matches: 10. The CDR3 is 14 residues long. CDR3 sequence: CASSSGGAPPEQFF. CDR3 DNA: TGTGCCAGCAGTTCCGGGGGGGCCCCCCCTGAGCAGTTCTTC.

The chain is built from TRBV4-2 and TRBJ1-2; D may be TRBD1 (6 bases). The CDR3 spans 14 residues. Germline CDR1 and CDR2: LGHNA and YNFKEQ. Trimming took 5 bases from V and 0 from J, leaving 10 bases between them. As DNA, the CDR3 is TGTGCCAGCAGCTACAGGGAGACTAACTATGGCTACACCTTC. This sequence encodes CASSYRETNYGYTF.

The chain carries TRBV7-6 and TRBJ1-6; D might be TRBD1 (6 bases). Trimming took off 3 bases at V and 6 bases at J, with 9 bases between the two ends. This CDR3 is built from 14 residues. Looked up from germline, CDR1 is SGHVS and CDR2 is FNYEAQ. CDR3 loop: CASSFGQRNSPLHF. In nucleotides, the CDR3 is TGTGCCAGCAGCTTTGGACAGCGTAATTCACCCCTCCACTTT. Supplemented by reference TRBV7-6 and TRBJ1-6, the full variable domain reads GAGVSQSPRYKVTKRGQDVALRCDPISGHVSLYWYRQALGQGPEFLTYFNYEAQQDKSGLPNDRFSAERPEGSISTLTIQRTEQRDSAMYRCASSFGQRNSPLHFGNGTRLTVT.

The chain links TRBV9 to TRBJ2-7; 9 positions match TRBD1. This CDR3 is built from 14 residues. Unmatched junction bases numbered 5, after V lost 4 bases and J lost 3 bases. Germline CDR1 is SGDLS and CDR2 is YYNGEE. In nucleotides, the CDR3 is TGTGCCAGCAGCCCGGGACAGGGTTACTACGAGCAGTACTTC. Its translation: CASSPGQGYYEQYF.

The chain combines TRBV18 with TRBJ2-2; unclear D gene. The CDR3 runs to 15 residues. The V gene's germline CDR1 is KGHSH and CDR2 LQKENI. V was pared by 2 bases and J by 6 bases, with 13 bases between. The CDR3 DNA reads TGTGCCAGCTCACCATCCAGTCTCACATCCGGGGAGCTGTTTTTT. This sequence encodes CASSPSSLTSGELFF.

V is TRBV9 and J is TRBJ1-1; D gene unclear. Germline CDR1 SGDLS, CDR2 YYNGEE. This CDR3 has 15 residues. Between the trimmed V and J ends, which lost 3 bases and 3 bases, there was a span of 15 bases. This CDR3 reads CASSGLGQADTEAFF. CDR3 nucleotide sequence: TGTGCCAGCAGCGGACTAGGGCAGGCGGACACTGAAGCTTTCTTT. Variable domain in full (rest from reference TRBV9 and TRBJ1-1): DSGVTQTPKHLITATGQRVTLRCSPRSGDLSVYWYQQSLDQGLQFLIQYYNGEERAKGNILERFSAQQFPDLHSELNLSSLELGDSALYFCASSGLGQADTEAFFGQGTRLTVV.

The J gene is TRBJ2-7, the V gene TRBV6-1; TRBD1 matches 8 bases. After removal of 8 bases from V and 4 bases from J, the junction contained 10 bases not matched to a gene. The CDR3 is 14 residues long. From germline, CDR1 is MNHNS and CDR2 SASEGT. In DNA, the CDR3 is TGTGCCAGCCATCCCTGGACAGGGACATACGAGCAGTACTTC. Protein: CASHPWTGTYEQYF.

V usage is TRBV5-8 and J usage is TRBJ2-1; 10 nucleotides line up with TRBD2. CDR3 size: 15 residues. After removal of 0 bases from V and 4 bases from J, the junction contained 1 base not matched to a gene. Germline lookup yields CDR1 SGHTS and CDR2 YDEGEE. DNA of the CDR3: TGTGCCAGCAGCTTGGGGACTAGCGGATACAATGAGCAGTTCTTC. It encodes CASSLGTSGYNEQFF.

The CDR3: CASSLGDRLNTEAFF. The CDR3 nucleotides read TGTGCCAGCAGCTTAGGAGACAGGTTAAACACTGAAGCTTTCTTT. The chain uses TRBV7-8 and TRBJ1-1; the D gene is possibly TRBD1 (6 bases). Trimming left V 1 base short and J 2 bases short, with 11 bases between. The germline V gene encodes CDR1 SGHVS and CDR2 FQNEAQ. The CDR3 length is 15 residues.

The rearrangement uses TRBV6-4 and TRBJ2-1; D may be TRBD2 (6 bases). Germline CDR1 MRHNA, CDR2 SNTAGT. With 4 bases removed from V and 9 bases from J, the gap between germline ends came to 16 bases. The CDR3 has 14 amino acids. CDR3 sequence (DNA): TGTGCCAGCAGTGGGGGGGATCCTCAAGCTGAGCAGTTCTTC. Translated, it gives CASSGGDPQAEQFF.

This clone appeared a single time. The chain has TRBV4-1 and TRBJ1-5; D is undetermined. CDR1 is MGHRA and CDR2 is YSYEKL in the germline V gene. Trimming left V 1 base short and J 2 bases short, with 6 bases between. This CDR3 is built from 14 residues. The CDR3: CASSQGIGNQPQHF. DNA for the CDR3: TGCGCCAGCAGCCAAGGAATAGGCAATCAGCCCCAGCATTTT.

V is TRBV27 and J is TRBJ2-3, with 12 positions matching TRBD2. The CDR3 is 14 residues long. The V gene end was trimmed by 5 bases and the J gene end by 6 bases; junction bases not matched to a gene: 3. CDR1 is MNHEY and CDR2 is SMNVEV in the germline V gene (reference sequence). The DNA of the CDR3 is TGTGCCAGCAGTCTAGCGGGGGGGAGGGATACGCAGTATTTT. It encodes CASSLAGGRDTQYF.

The V call is TRBV5-4, the J call TRBJ2-3; D could derive from TRBD1 or TRBD2 (6 bases each). Germline V lookup: CDR1 SGHNT, CDR2 YYREEE (reference sequence). This CDR3 is built from 14 residues. With 4 bases removed from V and 2 bases from J, the gap between germline ends came to 11 bases. The CDR3 region is CASSGGQFTDTQYF. CDR3 DNA sequence: TGTGCCAGCAGCGGGGGGCAGTTCACAGATACGCAGTATTTT.